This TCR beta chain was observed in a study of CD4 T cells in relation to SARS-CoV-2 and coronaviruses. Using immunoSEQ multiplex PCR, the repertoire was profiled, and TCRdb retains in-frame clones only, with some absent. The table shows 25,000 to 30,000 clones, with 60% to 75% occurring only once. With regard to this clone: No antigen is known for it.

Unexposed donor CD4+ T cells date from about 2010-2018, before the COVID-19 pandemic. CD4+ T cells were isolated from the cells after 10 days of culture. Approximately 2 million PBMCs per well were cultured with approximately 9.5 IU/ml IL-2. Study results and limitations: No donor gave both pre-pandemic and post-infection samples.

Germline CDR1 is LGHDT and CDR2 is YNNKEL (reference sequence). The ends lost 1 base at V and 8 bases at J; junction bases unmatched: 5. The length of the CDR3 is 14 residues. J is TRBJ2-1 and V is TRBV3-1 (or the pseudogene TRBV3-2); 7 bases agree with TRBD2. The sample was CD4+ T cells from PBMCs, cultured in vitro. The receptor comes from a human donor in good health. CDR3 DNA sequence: TGTGCCAGCAGCCAAGCGACTAGCAACCATGAGCAGTTCTTC. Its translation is CASSQATSNHEQFF.